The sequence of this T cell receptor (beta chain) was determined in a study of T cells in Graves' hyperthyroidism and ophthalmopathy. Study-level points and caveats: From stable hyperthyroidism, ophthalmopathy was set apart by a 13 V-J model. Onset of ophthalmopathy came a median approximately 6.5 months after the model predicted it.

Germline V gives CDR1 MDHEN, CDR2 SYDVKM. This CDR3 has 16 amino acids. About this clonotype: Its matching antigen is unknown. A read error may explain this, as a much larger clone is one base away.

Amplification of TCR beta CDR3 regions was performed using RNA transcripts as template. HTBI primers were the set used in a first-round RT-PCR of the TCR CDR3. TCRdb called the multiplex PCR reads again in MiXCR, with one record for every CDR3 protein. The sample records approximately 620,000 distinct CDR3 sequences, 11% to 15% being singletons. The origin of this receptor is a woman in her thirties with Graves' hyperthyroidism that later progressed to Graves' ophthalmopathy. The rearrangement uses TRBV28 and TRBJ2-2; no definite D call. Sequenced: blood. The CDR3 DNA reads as TGTGCCAACAGTATTCACGTGCCGACGTGGGGCGGGGAGCTGTTTTTT. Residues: CANSIHVPTWGGELFF. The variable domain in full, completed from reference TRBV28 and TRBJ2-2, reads DVKVTQSSRYLVKRTGEKVFLECVQDMDHENMFWYRQDPGLGLRLIYFSYDVKMKEKGDIPEGYSVSREKKERFSLILESASTNQTSMYLCANSIHVPTWGGELFFGEGSRLTVL.